The sequence of this T cell receptor beta chain was determined in a study of blood T cell repertoires in COVID-19. CDR1 and CDR2 from the germline V gene are MNHEY and SVGAGI. This CDR3 spans 14 amino acids. The V gene end was trimmed by 8 bases and the J gene end by 8 bases; junction bases not matched to a gene: 8. Assay used: immunoSEQ multiplex PCR; TCRdb lists only in-frame clones, some missing. This sample has approximately 25,000 clones; roughly 84% occur once, and the top ten carry approximately 8.3%. The V gene is TRBV6-5, the J gene TRBJ2-1; 11 bases agree with TRBD2. Sequenced input: peripheral blood. The clonotype originates from a man aged 50-60 years with active COVID-19. CDR3 bases: TGTGCCAGCGTTCTAGCGGGGGGTCTGGATGAGCAGTTCTTC. It translates to CASVLAGGLDEQFF.